The source of this T cell receptor beta chain is a study of blood T cell repertoires in COVID-19. About the study: Samples taken during acute and convalescent COVID-19 were collected in the United States, Italy and Spain. In each case, the material was cDNA or gDNA derived from T cells, B-cell-depleted T cells, or PBMCs.

The assay was immunoSEQ multiplex PCR, and TCRdb's table has in-frame clones only and misses some. There are 250,000 to 350,000 clones in the sample; over 80% occur only once, and just under 6.5% lies in the top ten. The CDR3 runs 16 residues. V lost 1 base to trimming and J lost 3 bases; unmatched junction nucleotides: 7. Per the germline V gene, CDR1 is GTSNPN and CDR2 is SVGIG (reference sequence). The receptor was isolated from a woman aged 50 to 60 with COVID-19, enrolled during active disease. Sequencing was performed on peripheral blood. The rearrangement joins TRBV30 to TRBJ2-1; 9 nucleotides agree with TRBD2. For the CDR3, the DNA is TGTGCCTGGAGTGGGGGTAGCGGGAGCCGCTACAATGAGCAGTTCTTC. It specifies CAWSGGSGSRYNEQFF.